Each of the 25 T cell receptor beta chains below was sequenced from the same sample in a study of T-cell memory formation after mild COVID-19. TCRdb re-analysed the 5' RACE reads in MiXCR, keeping a single row per CDR3 protein. The sample has approximately 560,000 distinct CDR3 sequences, 17% seen once. The sequenced sample consisted of PBMCs or a T cell subset sorted from them (not recorded which). The receptors were sampled from an adult woman who had mild COVID-19 (a few samples of this study predate the infection). Cell type and time point are not known.

This clonotype was seen a handful of times. The gene calls are TRBV19 and TRBJ2-2; D remains unclear. The germline V gene encodes CDR1 LNHDA and CDR2 SQIVND (reference sequence). V was shortened by 0 bases and J by 4 bases, with 12 bases between the two germline ends. CDR3 length: 16 amino acids. The CDR3 spells CASSIDLLGITGELFF. In DNA, the CDR3 is TGTGCCAGTAGTATAGACTTGCTGGGAATCACCGGGGAGCTGTTTTTT.

There are a few counts of this clonotype. The gene calls are TRBV12-3 or TRBV12-4 and TRBJ2-7, with 9 bases that match TRBD1. Germline trimming cut 5 bases from V and 6 bases from J; bases unmatched to any gene: 5. This CDR3 is 13 amino acids long. The CDR3 protein is CASSGQGRGEQYF. CDR3 sequence (DNA): TGTGCCAGCAGTGGACAGGGGAGGGGCGAGCAGTACTTC.

This clonotype came up a few times. The genes are TRBV7-2 and TRBJ2-5; no clear D gene. The CDR3 is made up of 12 amino acids. V was cut by 3 bases and J by 5 bases, with 7 bases left in between. Germline V gene lookup returns CDR1 SGHTA and CDR2 FQGNSA. CDR3 region: CASSLMRETQYF. CDR3 bases: TGTGCCAGCAGCTTGATGCGGGAGACCCAGTACTTC.

This clonotype was seen just once. This chain joins TRBV19 and TRBJ1-1, with 7 bases fitting TRBD1. Germline V gene lookup returns CDR1 LNHDA and CDR2 SQIVND (reference sequence). Trimming removed 4 bases from V and 5 bases from J; junction bases left unmatched: 10. The CDR3 sequence is 15 residues long. The DNA of the CDR3 is TGTGCCAGTAGTAGTAGGGGGCGCAGGATTACTGAAGCTTTCTTT. Translating it yields CASSSRGRRITEAFF.

In this sample, this clonotype turned up a few times. J is TRBJ1-1 and V is TRBV7-2; the D is unclear. CDR1 SGHTA and CDR2 FQGNSA come from the germline V gene. Between the trimmed V and J ends, which lost 1 base and 7 bases, there was a span of 7 bases. The CDR3 sequence is 12 residues long. The CDR3 region is CASSLDVNEAFF. The DNA of the CDR3 is TGTGCCAGCAGCTTAGATGTCAATGAAGCTTTCTTT.

This chain links TRBV6-6 with TRBJ1-4; D not certain. The CDR3 length is 14 residues. Per germline, CDR1 MNHNY and CDR2 SVGAGI (reference sequence). Trimming took 2 bases from V and 5 from J, leaving 9 bases between them. Written as DNA, the CDR3 is TGTGCCAGCAGTTACGAAGTGGGCAATGAAAAACTGTTTTTT. Translating gives CASSYEVGNEKLFF.

There are many counts of this clonotype. V is TRBV18 and J is TRBJ2-7; D perhaps matches TRBD1 (6 bases). Germline V gene lookup returns CDR1 KGHSH and CDR2 LQKENI. Trimming left V 8 bases short and J 1 base short, with 15 bases between. This CDR3 is 14 amino acids long. CDR3 protein: CASSPPGQSYEQYF. The DNA for the CDR3 is TGTGCCAGCAGCCCGCCGGGACAATCCTACGAGCAGTACTTC.

Here the CDR3 reads CASSPVGEQFF. Here the CDR3 DNA reads TGTGCCAGCTCTCCTGTTGGGGAGCAGTTCTTC. The J gene is TRBJ2-1, the V gene TRBV18; D gene uncertain. This CDR3 has 11 residues. Germline V gene data show CDR1 as KGHSH and CDR2 as LQKENI. V was shortened by 6 bases and J by 10 bases, with 10 bases between the two germline ends.

V gene TRBV7-9 combines with J gene TRBJ2-7; 9 bases are a match to TRBD2. The length of the CDR3 is 13 residues. With V trimmed by 8 bases and J by 7 bases, 9 bases remained unmatched. From germline, CDR1 is SEHNR and CDR2 FQNEAQ (reference sequence). The CDR3 sequence is CASGLAWAGEQYF. The CDR3 nucleotides read TGTGCCAGCGGACTAGCGTGGGCGGGGGAGCAGTACTTC.

This clonotype occurred a few times. The CDR3 DNA sequence: TGTGCCAGCAGTGCGCACGGGACAGGGGACACAGATACGCAGTATTTT. Translated: CASSAHGTGDTDTQYF. The genes are TRBV25-1 and TRBJ2-3, with 10 bases aligning to TRBD1. Germline CDR1 and CDR2: MGHDK and SYGVNS. Germline trimming cut 4 bases from V and 2 bases from J; bases unmatched to any gene: 6. The CDR3 sequence is 16 residues long.

This clonotype was recorded a few times. The chain has TRBV24-1 and TRBJ2-2, with D possibly matching TRBD1 (6 bases). This CDR3 region has 19 residues. Germline assignment: CDR1 KGHDR and CDR2 SFDVKD. Trimming cost V 4 bases and J 0 bases, with 20 bases left between them. This CDR3 reads CATSDPVTGQFANTGELFF. CDR3 nucleotide sequence: TGTGCCACCAGTGACCCCGTGACAGGACAATTCGCGAACACCGGGGAGCTGTTTTTT.

V gene TRBV19 combines with J gene TRBJ2-7; tentatively, D is TRBD2 (5 bases). CDR3 length equals 14 residues. The germline V and J ends were trimmed by 8 bases and 0 bases, with 14 bases remaining between them. Germline CDR1 LNHDA, CDR2 SQIVND (reference sequence). In DNA form, the CDR3 reads TGTGCCAGTGGGCCGACGGGGAGCTCCTACGAGCAGTACTTC. Encoded protein: CASGPTGSSYEQYF.

The V and J genes are TRBV11-2 and TRBJ1-3; D is ambiguous. Trimming took 1 base from V and 12 from J, leaving 7 bases between them. Germline CDR1 is SGHAT and CDR2 is FQNNGV. The CDR3 is 11 amino acids. The CDR3 spells CASSLGVVIYF. In DNA form, the CDR3 reads TGTGCCAGCAGCTTAGGGGTCGTCATATATTTT.

V is TRBV7-9 and J is TRBJ2-3; weak D call: TRBD1 (6 bases). The CDR3 runs 12 residues. CDR1 is SEHNR, CDR2 FQNEAQ, per germline (reference sequence). CDR3 sequence (DNA): TGTGCTGAGGGACATTCCACAGATACGCAGTATTTT. As protein: CAEGHSTDTQYF. The whole variable domain, filled in from reference TRBV7-9 and TRBJ2-3, reads DTGVSQNPRHKITKRGQNVTFRCDPISEHNRLYWYRQTLGQGPEFLTYFQNEAQLEKSRLLSDRFSAERPKGSFSTLEIQRTEQGDSAMYLCAEGHSTDTQYFGPGTRLTVL.

This clonotype was observed a handful of times. This chain uses TRBV19 with TRBJ2-3; D may be TRBD2 (7 bases). Trimming pared 3 bases from V and 2 bases from J, leaving 18 bases between. Germline CDR1 is LNHDA and CDR2 is SQIVND (reference sequence). CDR3 length: 17 residues. This CDR3 is CASSITLAGAYTDTQYF. In DNA form, the CDR3 reads TGTGCCAGTAGTATTACTTTGGCGGGGGCCTACACAGATACGCAGTATTTT.

The sample holds a few counts of this clonotype. The chain links TRBV5-1 to TRBJ1-2; no reliable D call. This CDR3 has 14 residues. The V and J ends lost 4 bases and 0 bases respectively, with 10 bases between them. Germline V gene lookup returns CDR1 SGHRS and CDR2 YFSETQ. The CDR3 is CASSPRTTNYGYTF. In DNA form, the CDR3 reads TGCGCCAGCAGCCCCCGGACCACTAACTATGGCTACACCTTC.

The chain recombines TRBV30 with TRBJ2-7; 10 bases agree with TRBD1. This CDR3 region has 14 residues. Per germline, CDR1 GTSNPN and CDR2 SVGIG (reference sequence). The V and J ends lost 6 bases and 2 bases, in that order; junction bases with no gene match: 7. The CDR3 DNA follows: TGTGCCTGCCATACCGGGACAGGGGCCTACGAGCAGTACTTC. It specifies CACHTGTGAYEQYF.

In its sample, this clonotype was seen a few times. The genes are TRBV3-1 and TRBJ1-2, with TRBD1 identical over 8 bases. This CDR3 spans 16 amino acids. V gave up 0 bases and J gave up 2 bases; unmatched junction bases: 5. The V gene's germline CDR1 is LGHDT and CDR2 YNNKEL (reference sequence). The chain's CDR3 is CASSQERSGGNYGYTF. The CDR3 DNA reads TGTGCCAGCAGCCAAGAACGATCAGGGGGCAACTATGGCTACACCTTC.

There are a few counts of this clonotype. The chain joins TRBV5-6 to TRBJ2-1; a possible D gene is TRBD2 (6 bases). The V gene's germline CDR1 is SGHDT and CDR2 YYEEEE. Trimming shortened V by 4 bases and J by 6 bases, and 23 bases separated the two germline ends. The CDR3 is 17 residues long. The chain's CDR3 is CASSPEPGTFTGNEQFF. DNA for the CDR3: TGTGCCAGCAGCCCGGAGCCGGGGACTTTCACGGGCAATGAGCAGTTCTTC.

The chain employs TRBV29-1 and TRBJ1-1; D possibly corresponds to TRBD1 (5 bases). Trimming cost V 6 bases and J 3 bases, with 11 bases left between them. Per germline, CDR1 SQVTM and CDR2 ANQGSEA. The CDR3 sequence is 12 residues long. The CDR3 DNA follows: TGCAGCGTCAGGACATTTTACACTGAAGCTTTCTTT. Translated: CSVRTFYTEAFF.

The V call is TRBV19, the J call TRBJ2-7, with TRBD1 matching 7 bases. With 7 bases clipped from V and 5 bases from J, the junction kept 11 bases outside the gene matches. The CDR3 has 14 amino acids. Germline V lookup: CDR1 LNHDA, CDR2 SQIVND (reference sequence). This CDR3 reads CASNKQGFINEQYF. CDR3 nucleotides: TGTGCCAGTAACAAACAGGGGTTTATTAACGAGCAGTACTTC.

This clonotype was counted only a few times. The CDR3: CATEGEQYF. The CDR3 nucleotides read TGTGCCACAGAAGGAGAGCAGTACTTC. V is TRBV24-1 and J is TRBJ2-7; no clear D gene. Per the germline V gene, CDR1 is KGHDR and CDR2 is SFDVKD. The CDR3 spans 9 residues. V was pared by 10 bases and J by 7 bases, with 7 bases between.

V is TRBV20-1 and J is TRBJ2-3; TRBD2 matches at 16 bases. Germline assignment: CDR1 DFQATT and CDR2 SNEGSKA (reference sequence). With V trimmed by 6 bases and J by 3 bases, 6 bases remained unmatched. The CDR3 covers 16 residues. In DNA form, the CDR3 reads TGCAGTGCCCGGGGACTAGCGGGAGGGAAAACAGATACGCAGTATTTT. It is translated as CSARGLAGGKTDTQYF.

The CDR3: CASSQGRTSGYNEQFF. CDR3 in DNA: TGCGCCAGCAGCCAAGGAAGGACTAGCGGGTACAATGAGCAGTTCTTC. The gene calls are TRBV4-1 and TRBJ2-1, with 11 positions matching TRBD2. J was trimmed by 4 bases and V by 1 base; bases with no gene match: 3. The CDR3 is made up of 16 amino acids. Germline loops: CDR1 MGHRA, CDR2 YSYEKL.

This clonotype has a handful of counts. The chain carries TRBV6-5 and TRBJ2-1; D perhaps matches TRBD1 (5 bases). The CDR3 has 13 amino acids. Germline values: CDR1 MNHEY, CDR2 SVGAGI. Trimming shortened V by 0 bases and J by 6 bases, and 6 bases separated the two germline ends. CDR3 sequence: CASSYSTVNEQFF. Here the CDR3 DNA reads TGTGCCAGCAGTTACTCGACAGTCAATGAGCAGTTCTTC.